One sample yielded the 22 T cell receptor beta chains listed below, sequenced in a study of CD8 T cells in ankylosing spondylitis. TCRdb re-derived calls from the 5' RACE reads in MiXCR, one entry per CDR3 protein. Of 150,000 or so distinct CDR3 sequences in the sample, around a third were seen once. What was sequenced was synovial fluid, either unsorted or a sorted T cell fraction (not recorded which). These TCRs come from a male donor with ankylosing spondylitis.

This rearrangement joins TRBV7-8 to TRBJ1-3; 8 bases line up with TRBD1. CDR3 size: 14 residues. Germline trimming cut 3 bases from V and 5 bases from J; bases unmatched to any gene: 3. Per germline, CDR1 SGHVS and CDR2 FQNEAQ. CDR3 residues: CASSFGQGRNTIYF. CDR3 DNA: TGTGCCAGCAGCTTCGGACAGGGCAGAAACACCATATATTTT.

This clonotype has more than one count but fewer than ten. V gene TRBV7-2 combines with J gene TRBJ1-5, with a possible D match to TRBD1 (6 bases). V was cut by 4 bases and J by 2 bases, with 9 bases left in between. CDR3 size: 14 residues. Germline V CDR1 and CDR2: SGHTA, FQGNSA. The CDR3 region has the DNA TGTGCCAGCAGCTCGCCAGGGGGCAATCAGCCCCAGCATTTT. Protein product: CASSSPGGNQPQHF.

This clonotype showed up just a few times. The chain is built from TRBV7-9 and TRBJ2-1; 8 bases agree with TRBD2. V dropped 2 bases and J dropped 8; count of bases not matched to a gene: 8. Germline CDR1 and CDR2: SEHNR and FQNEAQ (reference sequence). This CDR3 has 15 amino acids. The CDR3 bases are TGTGCCAGCAGCTTATGGCCTAGCGGGCGAGATGAGCAGTTCTTC. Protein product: CASSLWPSGRDEQFF.

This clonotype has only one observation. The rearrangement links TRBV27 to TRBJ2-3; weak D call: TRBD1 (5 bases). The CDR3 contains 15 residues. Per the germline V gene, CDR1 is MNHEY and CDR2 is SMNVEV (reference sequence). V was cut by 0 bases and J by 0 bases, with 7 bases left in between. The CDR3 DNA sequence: TGTGCCAGCAGTTTATCGTGGGGCAGCACAGATACGCAGTATTTT. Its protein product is CASSLSWGSTDTQYF.

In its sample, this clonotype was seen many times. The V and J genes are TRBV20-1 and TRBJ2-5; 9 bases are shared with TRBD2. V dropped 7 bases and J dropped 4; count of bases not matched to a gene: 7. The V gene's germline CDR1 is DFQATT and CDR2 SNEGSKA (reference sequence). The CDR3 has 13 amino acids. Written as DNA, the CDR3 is TGCAGTGGTGGCGGGGGGGCAGTAGAGACCCAGTACTTC. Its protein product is CSGGGGAVETQYF.

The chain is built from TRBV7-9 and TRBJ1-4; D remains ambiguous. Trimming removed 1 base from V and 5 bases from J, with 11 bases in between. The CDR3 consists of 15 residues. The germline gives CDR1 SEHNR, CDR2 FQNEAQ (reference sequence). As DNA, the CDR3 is TGTGCCAGCAGCTTAGAGGTACGGAGGAATGAAAAACTGTTTTTT. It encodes CASSLEVRRNEKLFF.

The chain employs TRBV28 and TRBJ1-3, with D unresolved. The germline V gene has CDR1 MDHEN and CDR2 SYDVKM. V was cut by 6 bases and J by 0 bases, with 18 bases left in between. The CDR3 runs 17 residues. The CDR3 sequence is CASRHGQQLTSGNTIYF. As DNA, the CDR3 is TGTGCCAGCAGGCATGGCCAGCAGCTGACCTCTGGAAACACCATATATTTT.

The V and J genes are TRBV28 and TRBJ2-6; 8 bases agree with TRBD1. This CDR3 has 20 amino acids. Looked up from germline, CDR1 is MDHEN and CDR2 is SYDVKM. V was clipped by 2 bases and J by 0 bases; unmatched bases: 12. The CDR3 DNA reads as TGTGCCAGCAGTTTAGGCAGGGGGCGTTTCGGAAACTCTGGGGCCAACGTCCTGACTTTC. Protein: CASSLGRGRFGNSGANVLTF.

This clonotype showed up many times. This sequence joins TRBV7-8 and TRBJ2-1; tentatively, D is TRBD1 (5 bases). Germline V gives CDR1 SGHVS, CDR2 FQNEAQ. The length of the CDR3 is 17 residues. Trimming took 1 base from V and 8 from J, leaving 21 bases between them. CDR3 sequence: CASSLVGVGVAPHEQFF. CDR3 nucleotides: TGTGCCAGCAGCTTAGTGGGCGTAGGGGTTGCCCCGCATGAGCAGTTCTTC.

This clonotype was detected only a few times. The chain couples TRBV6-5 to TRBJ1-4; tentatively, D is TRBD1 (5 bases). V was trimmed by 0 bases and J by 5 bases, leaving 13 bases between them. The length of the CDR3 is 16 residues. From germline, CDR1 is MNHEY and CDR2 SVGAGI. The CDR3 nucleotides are TGTGCCAGCAGTTACTCCCCGGGGGGTGGGAATGAAAAACTGTTTTTT. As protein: CASSYSPGGGNEKLFF.

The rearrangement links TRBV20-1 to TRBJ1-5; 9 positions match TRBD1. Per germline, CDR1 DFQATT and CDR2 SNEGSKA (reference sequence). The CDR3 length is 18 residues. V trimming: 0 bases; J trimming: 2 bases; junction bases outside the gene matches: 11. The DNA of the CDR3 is TGCAGTGCTAGAGACATTCTGGACAGGGGATGGGGCAATCAGCCCCAGCATTTT. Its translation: CSARDILDRGWGNQPQHF.

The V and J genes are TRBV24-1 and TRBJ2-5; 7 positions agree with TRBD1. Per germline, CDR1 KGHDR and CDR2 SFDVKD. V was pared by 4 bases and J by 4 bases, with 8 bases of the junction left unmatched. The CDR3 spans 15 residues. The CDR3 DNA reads TGTGCCACCAGTGAACATGGACAGGCCCCAGAGACCCAGTACTTC. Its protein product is CATSEHGQAPETQYF.

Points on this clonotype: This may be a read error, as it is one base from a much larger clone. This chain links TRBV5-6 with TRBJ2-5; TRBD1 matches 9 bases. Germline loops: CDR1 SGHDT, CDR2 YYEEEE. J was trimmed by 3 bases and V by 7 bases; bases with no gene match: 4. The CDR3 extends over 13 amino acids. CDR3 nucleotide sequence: TGTGCCAGCGGCGGGGACAGGGAAGAGACCCAGTACTTC. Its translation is CASGGDREETQYF.

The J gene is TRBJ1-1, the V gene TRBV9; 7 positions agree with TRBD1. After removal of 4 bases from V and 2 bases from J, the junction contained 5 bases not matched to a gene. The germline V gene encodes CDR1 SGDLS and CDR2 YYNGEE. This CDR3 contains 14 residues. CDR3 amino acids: CASSMGTANTEAFF. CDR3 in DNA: TGTGCCAGCAGCATGGGGACAGCCAACACTGAAGCTTTCTTT.

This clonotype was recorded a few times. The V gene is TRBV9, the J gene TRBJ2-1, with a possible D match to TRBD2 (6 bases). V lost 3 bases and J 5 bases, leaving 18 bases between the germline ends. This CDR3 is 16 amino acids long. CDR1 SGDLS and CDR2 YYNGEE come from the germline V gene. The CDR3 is CASSAQGRAGNNEQFF. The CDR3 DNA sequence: TGTGCCAGCAGCGCGCAAGGCAGGGCGGGAAACAATGAGCAGTTCTTC.

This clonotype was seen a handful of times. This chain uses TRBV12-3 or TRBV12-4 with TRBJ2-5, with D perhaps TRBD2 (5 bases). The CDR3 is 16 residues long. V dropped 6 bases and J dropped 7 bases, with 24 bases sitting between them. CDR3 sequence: CASSYDAGHTPGTQYF. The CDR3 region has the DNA TGTGCCAGCAGCTATGATGCGGGCCATACCCCGGGGACCCAGTACTTC.

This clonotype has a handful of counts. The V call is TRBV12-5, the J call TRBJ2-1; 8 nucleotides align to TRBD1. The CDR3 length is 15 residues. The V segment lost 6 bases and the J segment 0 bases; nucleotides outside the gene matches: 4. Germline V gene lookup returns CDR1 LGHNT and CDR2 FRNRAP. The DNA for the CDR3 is TGTGCTAGTGGCTCTGGACAGGGCTCCTACAATGAGCAGTTCTTC. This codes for CASGSGQGSYNEQFF.

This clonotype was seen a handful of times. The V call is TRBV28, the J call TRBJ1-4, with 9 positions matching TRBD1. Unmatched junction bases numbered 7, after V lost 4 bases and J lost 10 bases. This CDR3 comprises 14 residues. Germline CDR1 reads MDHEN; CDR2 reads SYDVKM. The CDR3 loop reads CASSWGTGRSKLFF. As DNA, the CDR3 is TGTGCCAGCAGTTGGGGGACAGGGAGGTCAAAACTGTTTTTT.

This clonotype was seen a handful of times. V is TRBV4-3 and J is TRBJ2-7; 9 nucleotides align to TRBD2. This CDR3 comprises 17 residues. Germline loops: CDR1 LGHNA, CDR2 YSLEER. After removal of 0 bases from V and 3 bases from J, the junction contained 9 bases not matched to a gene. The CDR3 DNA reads TGCGCCAGCAGCCAAGAAAGTCTAGCGGGAAGGAGCTACGAGCAGTACTTC. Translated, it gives CASSQESLAGRSYEQYF.

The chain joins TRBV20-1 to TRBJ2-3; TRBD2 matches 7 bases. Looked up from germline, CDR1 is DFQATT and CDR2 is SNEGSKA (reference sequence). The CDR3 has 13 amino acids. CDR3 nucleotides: TGCACGGGAGGATCTGGGAACACAGATACGCAGTATTTT. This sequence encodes CTGGSGNTDTQYF.

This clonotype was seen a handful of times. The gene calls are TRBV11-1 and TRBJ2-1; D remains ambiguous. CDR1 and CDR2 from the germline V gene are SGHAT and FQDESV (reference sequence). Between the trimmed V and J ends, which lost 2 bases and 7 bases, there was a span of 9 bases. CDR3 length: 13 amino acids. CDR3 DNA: TGTGCCAGCAGCTTACTCAGGTGGAATGAGCAGTTCTTC. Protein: CASSLLRWNEQFF.

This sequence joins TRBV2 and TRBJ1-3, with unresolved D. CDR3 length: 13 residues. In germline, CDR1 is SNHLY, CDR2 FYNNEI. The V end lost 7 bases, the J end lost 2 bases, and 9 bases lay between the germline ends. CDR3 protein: CASKVSPGNTIYF. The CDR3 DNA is TGTGCCAGCAAGGTCTCTCCTGGAAACACCATATATTTT.